This paragraph covers one T cell receptor (beta chain) sequence. The CDR3 loop spans 13 amino acids. Germline CDR1 reads KGHDR; CDR2 reads SFDVKD. V lost 6 bases, J lost 1 base, and 7 bases lay in between. These data are taken from a study of blood T cell repertoires in COVID-19. Turning to the study itself: Italy, Spain and the United States were the sources of the convalescent and acute COVID-19 samples.

How the authors handled the data: Using reference gene primer amplification, nucleated cell counts were estimated. Produced via immunoSEQ multiplex PCR; TCRdb's table is partial and in-frame only. V, J and clone size derive from that table, while D and trimming were established from the DNA sequence. The repertoire holds about 240,000 clones, with roughly nine tenths as singletons. V is TRBV24-1 and J is TRBJ2-3, with D unclear. The TCR was taken from a man in his sixties who had recovered from COVID-19. The sample taken for sequencing was peripheral blood. CDR3 DNA sequence: TGTGCCACCAGTCACGGAGGCACAGATACGCAGTATTTT. It codes for CATSHGGTDTQYF.